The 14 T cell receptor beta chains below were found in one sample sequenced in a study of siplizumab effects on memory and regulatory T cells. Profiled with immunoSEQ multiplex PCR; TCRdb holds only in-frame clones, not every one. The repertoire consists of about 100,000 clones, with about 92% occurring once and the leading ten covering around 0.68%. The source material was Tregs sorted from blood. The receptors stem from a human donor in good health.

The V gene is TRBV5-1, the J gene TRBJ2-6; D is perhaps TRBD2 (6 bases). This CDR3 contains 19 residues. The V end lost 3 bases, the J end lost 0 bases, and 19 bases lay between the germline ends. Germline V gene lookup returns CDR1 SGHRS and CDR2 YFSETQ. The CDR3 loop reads CASSSIYGGYYSGANVLTF. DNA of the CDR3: TGCGCCAGCAGCTCCATCTACGGGGGTTATTACTCTGGGGCCAACGTCCTGACTTTC.

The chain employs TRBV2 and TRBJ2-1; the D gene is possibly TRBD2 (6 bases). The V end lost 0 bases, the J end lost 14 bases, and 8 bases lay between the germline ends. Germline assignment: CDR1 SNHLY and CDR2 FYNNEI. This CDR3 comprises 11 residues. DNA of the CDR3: TGTGCCAGCAGTGAAGCCGGAGGGGAGTTCTTC. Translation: CASSEAGGEFF. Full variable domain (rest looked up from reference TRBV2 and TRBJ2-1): EPEVTQTPSHQVTQMGQEVILRCVPISNHLYFYWYRQILGQKVEFLVSFYNNEISEKSEIFDDQFSVERPDGSNFTLKIRSTKLEDSAMYFCASSEAGGEFFGPGTRLTVL.

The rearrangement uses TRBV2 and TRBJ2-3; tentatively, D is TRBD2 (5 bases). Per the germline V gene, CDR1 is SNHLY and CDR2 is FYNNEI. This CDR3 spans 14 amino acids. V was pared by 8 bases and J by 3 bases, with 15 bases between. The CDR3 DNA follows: TGTGCCAGCTCCCTAGGCGGGTGGACAGATACGCAGTATTTT. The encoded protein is CASSLGGWTDTQYF.

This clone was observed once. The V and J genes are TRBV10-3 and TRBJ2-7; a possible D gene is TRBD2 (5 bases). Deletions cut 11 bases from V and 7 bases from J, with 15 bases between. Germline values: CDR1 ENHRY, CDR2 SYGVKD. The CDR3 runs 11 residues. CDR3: CASGRSGEQYF. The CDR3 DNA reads TGTGCCTCCGGCCGTTCGGGGGAGCAGTACTTC.

The CDR3 loop reads CASSKLAGGYYEQYF. The DNA for the CDR3 is TGTGCCAGCAGTAAACTAGCGGGAGGGTACTACGAGCAGTACTTC. The chain carries TRBV6-6 and TRBJ2-7; 13 bases fit TRBD2. The germline V gene encodes CDR1 MNHNY and CDR2 SVGAGI (reference sequence). Trimming removed 5 bases from V and 3 bases from J; junction bases left unmatched: 4. CDR3 length: 15 amino acids.

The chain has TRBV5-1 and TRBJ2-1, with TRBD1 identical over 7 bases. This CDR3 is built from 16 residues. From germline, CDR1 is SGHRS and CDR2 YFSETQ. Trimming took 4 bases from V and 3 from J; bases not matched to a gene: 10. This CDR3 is CASSQGQTRIYNEQFF. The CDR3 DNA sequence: TGCGCCAGCAGCCAGGGACAGACCCGGATCTACAATGAGCAGTTCTTC.

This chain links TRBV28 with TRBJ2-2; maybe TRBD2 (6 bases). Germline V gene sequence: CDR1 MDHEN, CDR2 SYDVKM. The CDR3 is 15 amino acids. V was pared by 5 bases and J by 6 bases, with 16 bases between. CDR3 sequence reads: CASSIPGLRSGELFF. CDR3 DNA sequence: TGTGCCAGCAGTATCCCGGGACTGAGGTCCGGGGAGCTGTTTTTT.

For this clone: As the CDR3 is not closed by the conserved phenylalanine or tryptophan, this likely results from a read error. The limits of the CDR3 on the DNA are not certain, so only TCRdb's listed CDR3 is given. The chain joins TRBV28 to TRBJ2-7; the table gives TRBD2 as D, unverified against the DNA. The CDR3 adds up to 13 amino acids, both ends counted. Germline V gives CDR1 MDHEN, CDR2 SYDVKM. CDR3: CASTSGAGRPHPI.

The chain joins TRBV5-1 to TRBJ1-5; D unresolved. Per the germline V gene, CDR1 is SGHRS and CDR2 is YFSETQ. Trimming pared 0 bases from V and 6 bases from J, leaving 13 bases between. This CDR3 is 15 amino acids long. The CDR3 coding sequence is TGCGCCAGCAGCTTGGACTCTTCTCGGGGTCAGCCCCAGCATTTT. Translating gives CASSLDSSRGQPQHF.

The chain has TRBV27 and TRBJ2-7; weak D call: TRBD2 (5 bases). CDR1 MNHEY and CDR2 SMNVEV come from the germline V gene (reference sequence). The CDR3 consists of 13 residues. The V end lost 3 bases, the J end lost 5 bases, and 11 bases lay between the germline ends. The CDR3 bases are TGTGCCAGCAGTTTGTACGGGAAACACGAGCAGTACTTC. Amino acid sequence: CASSLYGKHEQYF.

The CDR3 is CASSLSDGVSVYF. The CDR3 DNA reads TGTGCCAGCAGCTTGTCCGACGGGGTGAGCGTGTACTTC. The chain carries TRBV11-3 and TRBJ2-7; D perhaps matches TRBD2 (5 bases). CDR3 length equals 13 residues. Trimming removed 3 bases at V and 12 bases at J, with 18 bases between. Per the germline V gene, CDR1 is SGHNT and CDR2 is YENEEA.

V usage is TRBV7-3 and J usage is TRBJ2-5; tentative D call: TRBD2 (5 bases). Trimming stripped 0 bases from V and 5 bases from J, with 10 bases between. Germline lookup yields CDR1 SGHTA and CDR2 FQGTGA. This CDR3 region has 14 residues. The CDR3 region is CASSLTASRETQYF. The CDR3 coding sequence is TGTGCCAGCAGCTTAACTGCTAGCCGGGAGACCCAGTACTTC.

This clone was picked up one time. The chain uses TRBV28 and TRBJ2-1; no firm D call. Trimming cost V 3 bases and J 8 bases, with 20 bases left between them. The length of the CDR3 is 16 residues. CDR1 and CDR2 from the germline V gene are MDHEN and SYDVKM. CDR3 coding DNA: TGTGCCAGCAGTTTTTCCCCCAGACTTCTCAGCCATGAGCAGTTCTTC. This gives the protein CASSFSPRLLSHEQFF.

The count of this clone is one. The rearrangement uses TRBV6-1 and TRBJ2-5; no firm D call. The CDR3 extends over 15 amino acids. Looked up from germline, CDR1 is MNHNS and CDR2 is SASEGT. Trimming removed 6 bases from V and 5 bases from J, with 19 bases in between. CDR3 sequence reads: CASSADWGLWETQYF. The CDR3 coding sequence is TGTGCCAGCAGCGCAGACTGGGGTCTGTGGGAGACCCAGTACTTC.